The next 28 T cell receptor beta chains were all read from a single sample in a study of CD8+CD57+ T cells in acquired aplastic anemia. Genomic DNA constituted the template upon which TCR beta VDJ and CDR3 profiling was performed. TCRdb processed the reads anew with MiXCR; each CDR3 protein has one entry. The sample includes about 270,000 distinct CDR3 sequences, around three fifths seen only once; the top ten take roughly 8%. The sequenced sample was sorted CD4+, CD8+, or CD8+CD57+ T cells (not recorded which) from PBMCs. The source of these receptors is a human donor with severe aplastic anemia or a healthy control (not recorded which).

About this clonotype: Relative to the germline gene, one junction end is altered; a read error may explain this. The rearrangement joins TRBV10-3 to TRBJ1-2; D not resolved. CDR3 length: 12 amino acids. Germline V gene data show CDR1 as ENHRY and CDR2 as SYGVKD. CDR3 DNA sequence: TGTGCCATCAGTCTGCAAAGCTATGGCTACGCCTTC. Its translation is CAISLQSYGYAF.

CDR3 protein: CASSAPNTDTQYF. CDR3 sequence (DNA): TGTGCCAGCAGCGCCCCTAACACAGATACGCAGTATTTT. This rearrangement joins TRBV7-6 to TRBJ2-3; D is undetermined. Germline V gene data show CDR1 as SGHVS and CDR2 as FNYEAQ. Deletions cut 5 bases from V and 2 bases from J, with 8 bases between. CDR3 size: 13 residues.

This clonotype has a single count. A much larger clonotype is one base distant, so this may be a read error. Since the CDR3 does not end with the conserved phenylalanine or tryptophan, this likely comes from a read error. The gene calls are TRBV7-9 and TRBJ1-1; no clear D. The CDR3 runs 14 residues. Trimming shortened V by 3 bases and J by 1 base, and 9 bases separated the two germline ends. The germline V gene has CDR1 SEHNR and CDR2 FQNEAQ (reference sequence). The CDR3, as DNA: TGTGCCAGCAGCTTGAACGGTAGGAACACTGAAGCTTTCCTT. Amino acid sequence: CASSLNGRNTEAFL.

About this clonotype itself: An end of the junction does not agree with germline; a read error may underlie this. CDR3 sequence: CASSLELPREASF. The CDR3, as DNA: TGTGCCAGCAGCTTAGAGCTACCAAGAGAAGCTTCCTTT. The chain is built from TRBV7-2 and TRBJ1-1; D unclear. The CDR3 is 13 residues long. CDR1 and CDR2 (germline): SGHTA, FQGNSA.

This clonotype showed up just a few times. The chain couples TRBV12-3 or TRBV12-4 to TRBJ2-3; perhaps TRBD2 as D (6 bases). This CDR3 is 19 amino acids long. The V and J ends lost 3 bases and 1 base respectively, with 23 bases between them. The CDR3 loop reads CASSFIAVGGPWGTDTQYF. The CDR3, as DNA: TGTGCCAGCAGTTTTATAGCGGTCGGGGGTCCCTGGGGCACAGATACGCAGTATTTT.

The chain has TRBV29-1 and TRBJ1-2, with D unclear. Trimming cost V 0 bases and J 8 bases, with 16 bases left between them. The CDR3 consists of 14 residues. In germline, CDR1 is SQVTM, CDR2 ANQGSEA. The CDR3 coding sequence is TGCAGCGTTGAAGAAACCGACAAGAGAGAGGGCTACACCTTC. Protein sequence: CSVEETDKREGYTF.

For this clonotype: A much more abundant neighbour one base away suggests this may be a read error. The chain is built from TRBV6-2 or TRBV6-3 and TRBJ2-5, with TRBD1 matching 11 bases. Germline V gene sequence: CDR1 MNHEY, CDR2 SVGEGT. V shed 4 bases and J 5 bases; nucleotides not matched to a gene: 6. This CDR3 has 15 residues. The CDR3 here is CASSSGTGGPETQYF. As DNA, the CDR3 is TGTGCCAGCAGTTCGGGGACAGGGGGTCCCGAGACCCAGTACTTC.

Worth noting for this clonotype: The germline gene is not matched at one end of the junction; a read error may be the cause. The chain uses TRBV24-1 and TRBJ2-1, with 7 positions matching TRBD1. Germline CDR1 and CDR2: KGHDR and SFDVKD. The CDR3 spans 12 residues. The CDR3 protein is CVTSDPDRVQFF. CDR3 in DNA: TGTGTCACCAGTGATCCTGACAGGGTACAGTTCTTC.

This clonotype was counted only a few times. The CDR3: CASSFVKGSYNEQFF. CDR3 nucleotide sequence: TGTGCCAGCAGCTTTGTGAAGGGCTCCTACAATGAGCAGTTCTTC. This chain links TRBV7-2 with TRBJ2-1; D unclear. V was clipped by 3 bases and J by 0 bases, with 9 bases between them. CDR3 length: 15 residues. Per the germline V gene, CDR1 is SGHTA and CDR2 is FQGNSA.

In its sample, this clonotype was seen a few times. The chain couples TRBV20-1 to TRBJ1-4; 8 nucleotides line up with TRBD1. The CDR3 covers 15 residues. The germline gives CDR1 DFQATT, CDR2 SNEGSKA (reference sequence). Trimming took 6 bases from V and 0 from J; bases not matched to a gene: 6. CDR3 sequence (DNA): TGCAGTGCGACCCCGGGACAGGCAACTAATGAAAAACTGTTTTTT. It yields the protein CSATPGQATNEKLFF.

The CDR3 nucleotides are TGTGCCAGCAGTCTAACTGACAGGCTTCTCTACGAGCAGTACTTC. It is translated as CASSLTDRLLYEQYF. V is TRBV7-9 and J is TRBJ2-5, with a tentative D call TRBD1 (6 bases). The last part of the DNA fits TRBJ2-7 better; the J call may be wrong. CDR3 length equals 15 residues. Germline assignment: CDR1 SEHNR and CDR2 FQNEAQ (reference sequence).

This clonotype has only a few counts. A junction end diverges from the germline sequence, so it may reflect a read error. This rearrangement joins TRBV6-9 to TRBJ1-2, with D possibly being TRBD1 (5 bases). CDR1 is MNHGY and CDR2 is SVAAGI in the germline V gene. The CDR3 length is 14 residues. The chain's CDR3 is CATSPGPTNYGYTF. The DNA for the CDR3 is TGTGCCACCAGTCCAGGGCCTACTAACTATGGCTACACCTTC.

This clonotype was found once. The rearrangement links TRBV20-1 to TRBJ2-7, with D uncertain. Per the germline V gene, CDR1 is DFQATT and CDR2 is SNEGSKA (reference sequence). This CDR3 is 14 amino acids long. V lost 6 bases, J lost 2 bases, and 17 bases lay in between. The CDR3 loop is CSASSPRAAYEQYF. The CDR3 DNA is TGCAGTGCCAGCAGCCCCCGGGCGGCCTACGAGCAGTACTTC.

There are a few counts of this clonotype. This sequence joins TRBV7-2 and TRBJ2-2; tentatively, D is TRBD1 or TRBD2 (6 bases each). This CDR3 is built from 18 residues. Germline V gene sequence: CDR1 SGHTA, CDR2 FQGNSA. V lost 1 base and J lost 6, with 21 bases in between. CDR3 bases: TGTGCCAGCAGCTTAGTGATCCGGGGGCGGCGATTGGCCGGGGAGCTGTTTTTT. Its translation: CASSLVIRGRRLAGELFF.

The rearrangement uses TRBV7-8 and TRBJ2-1, with 11 bases matching TRBD2. Trimming took 8 bases from V and 10 from J; bases not matched to a gene: 7. This CDR3 has 13 amino acids. The germline CDR1 and CDR2 sequences are SGHVS and FQNEAQ. The CDR3 protein is CASSSGRLWEQFF. The CDR3, as DNA: TGTGCCAGCTCTAGCGGGAGGCTCTGGGAGCAGTTCTTC. Together with reference TRBV7-8 and TRBJ2-1, the CDR3 gives the full variable domain: GAGVSQSPRYKVAKRGQDVALRCDPISGHVSLFWYQQALGQGPEFLTYFQNEAQLDKSGLPSDRFFAERPEGSVSTLKIQRTQQEDSAVYLCASSSGRLWEQFFGPGTRLTVL.

CDR3 loop: CASFQPEGDYGYTF. CDR3 bases: TGTGCCAGCTTCCAACCTGAGGGGGACTATGGCTACACCTTC. The J gene is TRBJ1-2, the V gene TRBV2; a weak D match, TRBD1 (6 bases). The CDR3 has 14 amino acids. V was cut by 8 bases and J by 3 bases, with 16 bases left in between. Germline CDR1 is SNHLY and CDR2 is FYNNEI.

This clonotype was observed a few times. This rearrangement joins TRBV29-1 to TRBJ2-5, with TRBD2 matching over 11 bases. Looked up from germline, CDR1 is SQVTM and CDR2 is ANQGSEA. This CDR3 comprises 15 residues. V shed 3 bases, J shed 2 bases, and the junction held 5 bases outside the gene matches. CDR3 protein: CSVDGSGGGQETQYF. The CDR3 coding sequence is TGCAGCGTTGATGGTAGCGGGGGGGGTCAAGAGACCCAGTACTTC.

This clonotype was counted only a few times. This rearrangement joins TRBV15 to TRBJ1-2; D gene uncertain. The CDR3 contains 16 residues. Germline loops: CDR1 LNHNV, CDR2 YYDKDF (reference sequence). The V gene lost 3 bases and the J gene lost 8 bases, with 22 bases spanning the gap. CDR3 nucleotide sequence: TGTGCCACCAGCAGGAACCTCGGGCTTCCCTCTTCCGGCTACACCTTC. Residues: CATSRNLGLPSSGYTF.

Details on this clonotype: A much larger clone sits a single nucleotide away, making a read error possible. V usage is TRBV9 and J usage is TRBJ1-4; D gene ambiguous. Germline lookup yields CDR1 SGDLS and CDR2 YYNGEE. The CDR3 covers 13 residues. The CDR3 DNA sequence: TGTGCCAGCAGCGTAACGTACCAGGACCAACTGTCTTTT. Its translation: CASSVTYQDQLSF.

This clonotype was counted at least ten times. The chain employs TRBV12-3 or TRBV12-4 and TRBJ1-3; D is ambiguous. Trimming shortened V by 8 bases and J by 0 bases, and 8 bases separated the two germline ends. This CDR3 has 13 residues. The CDR3, as DNA: TGTGCCAGCCGGATTTCCTCTGGAAACACCATATATTTT. Protein sequence: CASRISSGNTIYF.

The chain recombines TRBV9 with TRBJ1-2; no definite D call. The CDR3 is made up of 14 amino acids. The V end was cut by 2 bases, the J end by 4 bases, with 12 bases between. Germline assignment: CDR1 SGDLS and CDR2 YYNGEE. This CDR3 is CASSVDGSFYGYTF. CDR3 bases: TGTGCCAGCAGCGTTGACGGGAGCTTCTATGGCTACACCTTC. The full variable domain, completed using reference TRBV9 and TRBJ1-2, is DSGVTQTPKHLITATGQRVTLRCSPRSGDLSVYWYQQSLDQGLQFLIQYYNGEERAKGNILERFSAQQFPDLHSELNLSSLELGDSALYFCASSVDGSFYGYTFGSGTRLTVV.

The V and J genes are TRBV2 and TRBJ2-5, with D unclear. V gave up 4 bases and J gave up 9 bases, with 15 bases separating them. This CDR3 region has 13 residues. Germline CDR1 and CDR2: SNHLY and FYNNEI. The CDR3 coding sequence is TGTGCCAGCAGTGTGGGGATATTTCAGCCCCAGTACTTC. It specifies CASSVGIFQPQYF. The whole variable domain, filled in from reference TRBV2 and TRBJ2-5, reads EPEVTQTPSHQVTQMGQEVILRCVPISNHLYFYWYRQILGQKVEFLVSFYNNEISEKSEIFDDQFSVERPDGSNFTLKIRSTKLEDSAMYFCASSVGIFQPQYFGPGTRLLVL.

The chain carries TRBV29-1 and TRBJ2-7; D is unresolved. Germline loops: CDR1 SQVTM, CDR2 ANQGSEA. Trimming stripped 7 bases from V and 2 bases from J, with 15 bases between. The CDR3 spans 13 residues. The CDR3 DNA follows: TGCAGCGCTGGTCTCCAGGTTCCCTACGAGCAGTACTTC. It codes for CSAGLQVPYEQYF.

This clonotype was detected once. This rearrangement joins TRBV29-1 to TRBJ2-3; 7 nucleotides align to TRBD2. Germline V gene data show CDR1 as SQVTM and CDR2 as ANQGSEA. The CDR3 spans 16 residues. The junction had 11 bases not matched to a gene; V was cut back by 5 bases and J by 0 bases. The CDR3 spells CSVLKREGDSTDTQYF. In DNA form, the CDR3 reads TGCAGCGTTCTAAAAAGGGAGGGAGATAGCACAGATACGCAGTATTTT.

The chain carries TRBV20-1 and TRBJ1-5; unclear D gene. This CDR3 contains 14 residues. CDR1 and CDR2 (germline): DFQATT, SNEGSKA (reference sequence). Trimming pared 1 base from V and 5 bases from J, leaving 12 bases between. The CDR3 loop is CSARVGLADQPQHF. The CDR3 DNA reads TGCAGTGCTAGAGTTGGGTTAGCGGATCAGCCCCAGCATTTT.

This clonotype was recorded many times. The chain joins TRBV11-2 to TRBJ1-1; 9 bases are a match to TRBD1. Germline CDR1 is SGHAT and CDR2 is FQNNGV. With 1 base clipped from V and 5 bases from J, the junction kept 11 bases outside the gene matches. The CDR3 has 17 amino acids. CDR3 in amino acids: CASSLGQGVGGRTEAFF. CDR3 coding DNA: TGTGCCAGCAGCTTAGGACAGGGGGTAGGAGGGAGAACTGAAGCTTTCTTT.

The rearrangement uses TRBV29-1 and TRBJ1-1; unclear D gene. The V and J ends lost 0 bases and 4 bases respectively, with 6 bases between them. The CDR3 spans 12 residues. Germline assignment: CDR1 SQVTM and CDR2 ANQGSEA. The CDR3 is CSVEDPTTEAFF. CDR3 DNA: TGCAGCGTTGAAGATCCTACCACTGAAGCTTTCTTT.

The V call is TRBV20-1, the J call TRBJ2-5; D is uncertain. This CDR3 comprises 14 residues. V was pared by 1 base and J by 1 base, with 10 bases between. Germline V gives CDR1 DFQATT, CDR2 SNEGSKA (reference sequence). The DNA for the CDR3 is TGCAGTGCTAGAGCGTTCGACATCCAAGAGACCCAGTACTTC. This codes for CSARAFDIQETQYF.